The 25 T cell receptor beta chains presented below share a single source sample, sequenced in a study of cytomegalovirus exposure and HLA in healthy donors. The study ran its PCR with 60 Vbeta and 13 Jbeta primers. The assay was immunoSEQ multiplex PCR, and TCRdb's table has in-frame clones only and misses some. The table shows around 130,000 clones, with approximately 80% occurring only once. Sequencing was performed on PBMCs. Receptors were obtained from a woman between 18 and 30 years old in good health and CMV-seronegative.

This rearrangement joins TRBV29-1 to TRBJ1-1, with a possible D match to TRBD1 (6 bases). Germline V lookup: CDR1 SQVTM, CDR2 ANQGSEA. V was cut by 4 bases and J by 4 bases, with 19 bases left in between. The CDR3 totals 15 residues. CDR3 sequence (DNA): TGCAGCGTTGGGGGGGGCGGCAGGGTTCGCACTGAAGCTTTCTTT. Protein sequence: CSVGGGGRVRTEAFF.

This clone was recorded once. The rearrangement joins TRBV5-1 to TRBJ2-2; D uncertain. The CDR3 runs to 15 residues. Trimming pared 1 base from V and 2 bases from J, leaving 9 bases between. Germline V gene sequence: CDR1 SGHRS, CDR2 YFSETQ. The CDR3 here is CASSLRVSNTGELFF. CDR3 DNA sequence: TGCGCCAGCAGCTTGCGGGTCTCCAACACCGGGGAGCTGTTTTTT. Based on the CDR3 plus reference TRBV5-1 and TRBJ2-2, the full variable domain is KAGVTQTPRYLIKTRGQQVTLSCSPISGHRSVSWYQQTPGQGLQFLFEYFSETQRNKGNFPGRFSGRQFSNSRSEMNVSTLELGDSALYLCASSLRVSNTGELFFGEGSRLTVL.

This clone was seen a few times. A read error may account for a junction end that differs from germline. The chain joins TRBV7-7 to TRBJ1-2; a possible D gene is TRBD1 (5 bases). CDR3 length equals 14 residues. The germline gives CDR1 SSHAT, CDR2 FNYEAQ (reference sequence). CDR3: CASSPLGGGYGYTF. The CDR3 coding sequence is TGTGCTAGCAGCCCCTTGGGGGGGGGCTATGGCTACACCTTC.

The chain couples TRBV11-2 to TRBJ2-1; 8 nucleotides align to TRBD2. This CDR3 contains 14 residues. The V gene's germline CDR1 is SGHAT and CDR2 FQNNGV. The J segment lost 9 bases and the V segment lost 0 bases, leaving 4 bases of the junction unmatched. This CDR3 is CASSLDPSGFEQFF. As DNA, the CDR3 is TGTGCCAGCAGCTTAGATCCTAGCGGGTTTGAGCAGTTCTTC.

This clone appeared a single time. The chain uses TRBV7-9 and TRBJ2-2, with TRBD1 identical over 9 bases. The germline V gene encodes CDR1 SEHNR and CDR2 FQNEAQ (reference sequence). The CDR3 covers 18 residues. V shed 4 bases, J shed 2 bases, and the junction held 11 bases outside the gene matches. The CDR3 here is CASSSRNWGQGNTGELFF. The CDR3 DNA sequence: TGTGCCAGCAGCTCCAGGAATTGGGGACAGGGTAACACCGGGGAGCTGTTTTTT. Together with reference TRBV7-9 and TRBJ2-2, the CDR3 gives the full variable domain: DTGVSQNPRHKITKRGQNVTFRCDPISEHNRLYWYRQTLGQGPEFLTYFQNEAQLEKSRLLSDRFSAERPKGSFSTLEIQRTEQGDSAMYLCASSSRNWGQGNTGELFFGEGSRLTVL.

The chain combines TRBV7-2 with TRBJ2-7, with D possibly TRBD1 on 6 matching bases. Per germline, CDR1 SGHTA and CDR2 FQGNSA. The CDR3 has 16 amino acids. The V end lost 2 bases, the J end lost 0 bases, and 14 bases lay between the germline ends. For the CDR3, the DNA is TGTGCCAGCAGCTTAACTCGGACAGCCGCCTCCTACGAGCAGTACTTC. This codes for CASSLTRTAASYEQYF. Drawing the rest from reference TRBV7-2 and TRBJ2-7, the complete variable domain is GAGVSQSPSNKVTEKGKDVELRCDPISGHTALYWYRQSLGQGLEFLIYFQGNSAPDKSGLPSDRFSAERTGGSVSTLTIQRTQQEDSAVYLCASSLTRTAASYEQYFGPGTRLTVT.

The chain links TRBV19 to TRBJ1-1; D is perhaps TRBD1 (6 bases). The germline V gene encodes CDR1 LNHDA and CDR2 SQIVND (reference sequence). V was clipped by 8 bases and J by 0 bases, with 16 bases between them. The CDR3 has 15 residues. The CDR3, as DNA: TGTGCCAGTCGGGGAGGGGACACGATGAACACTGAAGCTTTCTTT. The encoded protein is CASRGGDTMNTEAFF.

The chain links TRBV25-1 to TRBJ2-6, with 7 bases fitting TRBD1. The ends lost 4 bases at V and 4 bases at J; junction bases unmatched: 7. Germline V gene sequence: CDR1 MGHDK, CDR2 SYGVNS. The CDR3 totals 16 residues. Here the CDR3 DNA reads TGTGCCAGCAGTGCTATCACAGGGGCCGGGGCCAACGTCCTGACTTTC. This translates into CASSAITGAGANVLTF.

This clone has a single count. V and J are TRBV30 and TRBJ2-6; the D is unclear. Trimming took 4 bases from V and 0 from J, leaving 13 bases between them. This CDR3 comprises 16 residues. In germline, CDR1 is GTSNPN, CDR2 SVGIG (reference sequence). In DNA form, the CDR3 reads TGTGCCTGGACGAGTAGCCTCAACTCTGGGGCCAACGTCCTGACTTTC. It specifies CAWTSSLNSGANVLTF.

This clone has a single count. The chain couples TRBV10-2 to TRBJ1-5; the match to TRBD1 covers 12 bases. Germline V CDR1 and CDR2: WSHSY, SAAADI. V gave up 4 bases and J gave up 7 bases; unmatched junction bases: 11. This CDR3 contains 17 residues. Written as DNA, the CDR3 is TGCGCCAGCAGTGCCCTCCCGGGACAGGGGGCAGGACAGCCCCAGCATTTT. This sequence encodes CASSALPGQGAGQPQHF.

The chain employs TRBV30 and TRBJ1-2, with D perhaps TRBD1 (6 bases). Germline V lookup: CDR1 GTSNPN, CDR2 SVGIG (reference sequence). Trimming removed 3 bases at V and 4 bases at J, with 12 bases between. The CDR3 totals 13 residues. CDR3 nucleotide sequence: TGTGCCTGGAGCCTGACAGGATCCTATGGCTACACCTTC. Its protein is CAWSLTGSYGYTF. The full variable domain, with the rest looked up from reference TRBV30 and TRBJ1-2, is SQTIHQWPATLVQPVGSPLSLECTVEGTSNPNLYWYRQAAGRGLQLLFYSVGIGQISSEVPQNLSASRPQDRQFILSSKKLLLSDSGFYLCAWSLTGSYGYTFGSGTRLTVV.

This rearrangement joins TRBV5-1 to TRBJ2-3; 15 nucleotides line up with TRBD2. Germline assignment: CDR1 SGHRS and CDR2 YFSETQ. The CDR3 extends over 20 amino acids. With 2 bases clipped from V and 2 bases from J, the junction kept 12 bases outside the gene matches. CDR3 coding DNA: TGCGCCAGCAGCTTCAAACCTGGACTAGCGGGAGGGCCTAACACAGATACGCAGTATTTT. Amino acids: CASSFKPGLAGGPNTDTQYF. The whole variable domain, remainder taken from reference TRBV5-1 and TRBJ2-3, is KAGVTQTPRYLIKTRGQQVTLSCSPISGHRSVSWYQQTPGQGLQFLFEYFSETQRNKGNFPGRFSGRQFSNSRSEMNVSTLELGDSALYLCASSFKPGLAGGPNTDTQYFGPGTRLTVL.

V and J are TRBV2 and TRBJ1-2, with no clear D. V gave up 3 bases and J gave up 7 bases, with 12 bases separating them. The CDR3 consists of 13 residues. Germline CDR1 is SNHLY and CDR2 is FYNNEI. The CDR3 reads CASSDTLPGGYTF. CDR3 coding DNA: TGTGCCAGCAGTGATACCCTGCCCGGTGGCTACACCTTC.

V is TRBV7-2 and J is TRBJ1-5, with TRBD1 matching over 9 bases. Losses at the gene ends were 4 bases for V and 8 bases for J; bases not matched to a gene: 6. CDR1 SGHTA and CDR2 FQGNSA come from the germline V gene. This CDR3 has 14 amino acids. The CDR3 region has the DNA TGTGCCAGCAGCTCTACAGGGGGCACTGAGCCCCAGCATTTT. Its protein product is CASSSTGGTEPQHF.

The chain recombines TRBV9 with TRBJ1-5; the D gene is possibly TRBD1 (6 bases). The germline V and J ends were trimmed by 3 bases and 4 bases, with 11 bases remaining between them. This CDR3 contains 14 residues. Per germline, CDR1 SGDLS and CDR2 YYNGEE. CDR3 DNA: TGTGCCAGCAGCGCGGACAGCCGGAATCAGCCCCAGCATTTT. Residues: CASSADSRNQPQHF.

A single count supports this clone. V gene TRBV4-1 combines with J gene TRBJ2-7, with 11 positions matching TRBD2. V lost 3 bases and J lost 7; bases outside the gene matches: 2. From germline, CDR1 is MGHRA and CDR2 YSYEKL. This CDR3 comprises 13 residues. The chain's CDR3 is CASSQGLAAEQYF. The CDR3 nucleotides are TGCGCCAGCAGCCAGGGACTAGCGGCAGAGCAGTACTTC.

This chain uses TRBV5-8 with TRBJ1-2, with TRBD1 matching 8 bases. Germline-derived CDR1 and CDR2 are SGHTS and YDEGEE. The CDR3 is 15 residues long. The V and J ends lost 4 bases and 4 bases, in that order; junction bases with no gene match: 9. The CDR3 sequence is CASSRVGQGTYGYTF. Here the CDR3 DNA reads TGTGCCAGCAGCAGGGTTGGACAGGGAACCTATGGCTACACCTTC. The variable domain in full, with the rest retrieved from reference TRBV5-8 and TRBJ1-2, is EAGVTQSPTHLIKTRGQQATLRCSPISGHTSVYWYQQALGLGLQFLLWYDEGEERNRGNFPPRFSGRQFPNYSSELNVNALELEDSALYLCASSRVGQGTYGYTFGSGTRLTVV.

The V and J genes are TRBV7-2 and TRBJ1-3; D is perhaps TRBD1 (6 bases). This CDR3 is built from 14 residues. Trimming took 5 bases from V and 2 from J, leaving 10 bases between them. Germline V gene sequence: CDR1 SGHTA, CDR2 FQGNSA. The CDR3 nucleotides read TGTGCCAGCAGCCCACAGGGAACTGGAAACACCATATATTTT. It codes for CASSPQGTGNTIYF.

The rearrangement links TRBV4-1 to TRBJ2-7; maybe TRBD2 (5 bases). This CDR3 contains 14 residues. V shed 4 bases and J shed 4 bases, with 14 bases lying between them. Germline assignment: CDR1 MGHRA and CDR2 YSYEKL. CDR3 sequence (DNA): TGCGCCAGCAGCCGCTCGACTGGACTTTACGAGCAGTACTTC. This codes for CASSRSTGLYEQYF.

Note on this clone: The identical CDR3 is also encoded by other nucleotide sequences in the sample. CDR3 DNA sequence: TGTGCCAGCAGCTTAGGACAGGTGAACACTGAAGCTTTCTTT. Its protein is CASSLGQVNTEAFF. The chain is built from TRBV11-2 and TRBJ1-1, with D possibly TRBD1 on 6 matching bases. This CDR3 is built from 14 residues. Trimming took off 1 base at V and 0 bases at J, with 6 bases between the two ends. CDR1 SGHAT and CDR2 FQNNGV come from the germline V gene.

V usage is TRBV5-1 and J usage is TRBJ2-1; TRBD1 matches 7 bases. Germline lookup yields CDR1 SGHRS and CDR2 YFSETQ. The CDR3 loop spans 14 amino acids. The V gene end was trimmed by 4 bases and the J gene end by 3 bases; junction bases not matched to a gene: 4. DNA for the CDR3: TGCGCCAGCAGCCTGCGACAGGGCTACAATGAGCAGTTCTTC. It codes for CASSLRQGYNEQFF.

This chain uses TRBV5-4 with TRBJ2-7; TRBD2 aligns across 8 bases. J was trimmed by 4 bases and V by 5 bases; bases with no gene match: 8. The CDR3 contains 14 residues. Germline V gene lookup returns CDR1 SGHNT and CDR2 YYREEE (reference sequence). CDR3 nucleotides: TGTGCCAGCAGTTTCGGGACTAGAGAATACGAGCAGTACTTC. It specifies CASSFGTREYEQYF.

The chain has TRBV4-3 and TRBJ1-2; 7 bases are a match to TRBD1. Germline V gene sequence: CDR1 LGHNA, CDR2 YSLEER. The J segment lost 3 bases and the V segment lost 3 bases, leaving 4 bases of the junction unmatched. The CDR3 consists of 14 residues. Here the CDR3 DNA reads TGCGCCAGCAGCCATGGGGACAGCTACTATGGCTACACCTTC. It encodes CASSHGDSYYGYTF.

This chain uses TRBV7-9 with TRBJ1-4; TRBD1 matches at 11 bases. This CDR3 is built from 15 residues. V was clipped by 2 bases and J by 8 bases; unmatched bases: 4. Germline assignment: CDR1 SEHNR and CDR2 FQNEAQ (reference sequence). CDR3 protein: CASSLSGTGGEKLFF. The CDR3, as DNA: TGTGCCAGCAGCTTATCCGGGACAGGGGGAGAAAAACTGTTTTTT. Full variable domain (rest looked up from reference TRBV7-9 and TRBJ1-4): DTGVSQNPRHKITKRGQNVTFRCDPISEHNRLYWYRQTLGQGPEFLTYFQNEAQLEKSRLLSDRFSAERPKGSFSTLEIQRTEQGDSAMYLCASSLSGTGGEKLFFGSGTQLSVL.

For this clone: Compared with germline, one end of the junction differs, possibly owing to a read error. The CDR3 DNA reads TGTGCCAGCAGCCCCCATGGAGACAGGGGTTACTCTGGGGCCAACGGCCTGACTTTC. Translated, it gives CASSPHGDRGYSGANGLTF. The V call is TRBV4-2, the J call TRBJ2-6, with 8 positions matching TRBD1. This CDR3 is 19 amino acids long. Germline lookup yields CDR1 LGHNA and CDR2 YNFKEQ.